This TCR beta chain stems from a study of blood T cell repertoires in COVID-19. Between the trimmed V and J ends, which lost 2 bases and 0 bases, there was a span of 9 bases. The CDR3 is made up of 15 amino acids. Germline CDR1 SEHNR, CDR2 FQNEAQ (reference sequence). In the authors' methods: Reference gene primers were amplified, and this amplification served to estimate nucleated cell counts. Data came from immunoSEQ multiplex PCR; TCRdb stores just in-frame clones and leaves some out. That table supplies the V and J calls and clone size; D and trimming were determined from the DNA. The table has just over 150,000 clones, approximately 87% seen once.

This receptor was taken from a woman aged 45-60 years who had recovered from COVID-19. Sequenced input: PBMCs or T cells enriched from blood (not recorded which). The chain is built from TRBV7-9 and TRBJ2-3; D gene uncertain. The CDR3 nucleotides are TGTGCCAGCAGCTTAACTTTTAGTAGCACAGATACGCAGTATTTT. Encoded protein: CASSLTFSSTDTQYF.